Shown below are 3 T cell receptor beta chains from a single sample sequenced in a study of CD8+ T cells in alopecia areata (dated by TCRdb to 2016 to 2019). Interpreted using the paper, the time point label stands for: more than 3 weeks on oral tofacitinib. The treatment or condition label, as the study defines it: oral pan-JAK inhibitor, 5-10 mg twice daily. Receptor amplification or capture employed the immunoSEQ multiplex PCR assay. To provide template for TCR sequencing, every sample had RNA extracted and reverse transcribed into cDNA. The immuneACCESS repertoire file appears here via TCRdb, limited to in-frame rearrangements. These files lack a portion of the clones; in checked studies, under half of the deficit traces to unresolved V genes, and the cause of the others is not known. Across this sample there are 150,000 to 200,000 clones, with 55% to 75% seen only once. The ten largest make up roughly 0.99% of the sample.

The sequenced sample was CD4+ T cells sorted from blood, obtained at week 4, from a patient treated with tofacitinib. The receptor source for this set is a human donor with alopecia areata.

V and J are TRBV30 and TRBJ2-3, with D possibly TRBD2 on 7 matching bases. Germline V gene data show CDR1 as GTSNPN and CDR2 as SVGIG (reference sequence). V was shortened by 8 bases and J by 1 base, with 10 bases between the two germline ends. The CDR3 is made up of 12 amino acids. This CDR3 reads CAGGGGTDTQYF. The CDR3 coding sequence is TGTGCCGGAGGGGGGGGCACAGATACGCAGTATTTT.

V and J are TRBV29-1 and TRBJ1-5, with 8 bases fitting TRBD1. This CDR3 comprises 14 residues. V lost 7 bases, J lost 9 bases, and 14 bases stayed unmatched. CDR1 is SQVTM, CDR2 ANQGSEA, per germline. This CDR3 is CSARLGTGSGPQHF. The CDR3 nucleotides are TGCAGCGCCCGTTTAGGGACAGGCTCGGGGCCCCAGCATTTT.

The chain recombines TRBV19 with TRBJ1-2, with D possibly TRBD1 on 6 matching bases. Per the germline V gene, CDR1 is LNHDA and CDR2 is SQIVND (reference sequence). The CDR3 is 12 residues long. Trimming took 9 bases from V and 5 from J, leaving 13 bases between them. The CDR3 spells CASRDKLYGYTF. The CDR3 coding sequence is TGTGCCAGCCGGGACAAATTATATGGCTACACCTTC.